The rows below give T cell receptor beta chains drawn from one sample of a study of blood T cell repertoires in COVID-19. Clones were sequenced by immunoSEQ multiplex PCR, and TCRdb holds only the in-frame ones, with some missing. The profile shows about 130,000 clones, around 90% of them singletons. Specimen: peripheral blood. The receptors stem from a man aged 50-59 years with active COVID-19. Each CDR3 is given with its conserved first and last residue. The D gene is left open where the match is weak.

CARPQGRYTEAFF,TRBJ1-1,TRBV6-5,13,TRBD1
CASSQGVAGSTEAFF,TRBJ1-1,TRBV3-1/TRBV3-2,15,NA
CASSLREKNGELFF,TRBJ2-2,TRBV6-5,14,NA
CAISRDRETHGYTF,TRBJ1-2,TRBV10-3,14,TRBD1
CASSSHRGEATQYF,TRBJ2-3,TRBV11-3,14,TRBD2
CASSYPGPQNEKLFF,TRBJ1-4,TRBV6-6,15,NA
CASSLPTGRDTDTQYF,TRBJ2-3,TRBV28,16,TRBD1
CASSQEQGGVNYGYTF,TRBJ1-2,TRBV4-2,16,TRBD1
CASSIQDNYGYTF,TRBJ1-2,TRBV19,13,NA
CASSKGQGNQPQHF,TRBJ1-5,TRBV18,14,TRBD1
CASTNSRGEKLFF,TRBJ1-4,TRBV19,13,NA
CASSLSGSSYNEQFF,TRBJ2-1,TRBV21-1,15,NA
CASSIYAVASNTEAFF,TRBJ1-1,TRBV19,16,NA
CASRQNRYNEQFF,TRBJ2-1,TRBV2,13,NA
CASSRTGGRDTQYF,TRBJ2-3,TRBV9,14,TRBD1
CASSSWTGGGYGYTF,TRBJ1-2,TRBV19,15,TRBD1
CASSEIPGGVGEQFF,TRBJ2-1,TRBV2,15,NA
CASSLAGGGETQYF,TRBJ2-5,TRBV5-4,14,NA
CASSFPGPGELFF,TRBJ2-2,TRBV28,13,NA
CASSFRLQETQYF,TRBJ2-5,TRBV7-2,13,NA
CASSLGARTGGAIGELFF,TRBJ2-2,TRBV13,18,TRBD1
CASSLAHNTGELFF,TRBJ2-2,TRBV7-2,14,NA